This TCR beta chain was obtained from a study of cytomegalovirus exposure and HLA in healthy donors. The donors (healthy individuals) were bone marrow donors. CDR1 is SGHAT and CDR2 is FQNNGV in the germline V gene. V was pared by 4 bases and J by 5 bases, with 11 bases between. The CDR3 has 14 residues. Study-wide results and limits: Presence/absence results assume similar sequencing depth per donor, which may not hold. In an earlier analysis, in under 700 donors, most V segments appeared productive either ~87% or ~30% of the time.

The PCR was carried out with 60 Vbeta primers and 13 Jbeta primers. The table came from immunoSEQ multiplex PCR; TCRdb's copy has only in-frame clones and leaves some out. Among 120,000 or so clones listed, roughly a tenth were seen once. As for this clone: Its antigen is currently unknown.

This TCR was recovered from a woman between 18 and 29 years old in good health and CMV-seropositive. This chain connects TRBV11-2 to TRBJ2-2, with a tentative D call TRBD1 (6 bases). The sample comprised PBMCs. The chain's CDR3 is CASSSQGFTGELFF. In DNA form, the CDR3 reads TGTGCCAGCAGCTCGCAGGGGTTTACCGGGGAGCTGTTTTTT.